The 27 T cell receptor beta chains reported below all come from one sample, sequenced in a study of cytomegalovirus exposure and HLA in healthy donors. The PCR employed 60 Vbeta primers together with 13 Jbeta primers. Repertoires were generated with immunoSEQ multiplex PCR, while TCRdb's copy carries only in-frame clones and drops some. This listing includes around 150,000 clones. Sequenced sample: PBMCs. These TCRs come from a woman in her fifties or sixties in good health and CMV-seronegative.

The J gene is TRBJ1-1, the V gene TRBV5-1, with D possibly TRBD1 on 5 matching bases. The CDR3 runs 14 residues. V was clipped by 3 bases and J by 2 bases, with 11 bases between them. CDR1 is SGHRS, CDR2 YFSETQ, per germline. The CDR3 DNA reads TGCGCCAGCAGCTCGACAGCTCACAACACTGAAGCTTTCTTT. Translated, it gives CASSSTAHNTEAFF. The full variable domain, in which reference TRBV5-1 and TRBJ1-1 provide the parts outside the CDR3, is KAGVTQTPRYLIKTRGQQVTLSCSPISGHRSVSWYQQTPGQGLQFLFEYFSETQRNKGNFPGRFSGRQFSNSRSEMNVSTLELGDSALYLCASSSTAHNTEAFFGQGTRLTVV.

The gene calls are TRBV7-8 and TRBJ1-5; no definite D call. CDR3 length: 13 residues. Trimming stripped 2 bases from V and 2 bases from J, with 4 bases between. Germline assignment: CDR1 SGHVS and CDR2 FQNEAQ. CDR3 sequence reads: CASSLSGNQPQHF. CDR3 bases: TGTGCCAGCAGCTTATCTGGCAATCAGCCCCAGCATTTT.

The V gene is TRBV15, the J gene TRBJ1-5; possibly TRBD1 for D (6 bases). CDR3 length equals 15 residues. Germline V gene data show CDR1 as LNHNV and CDR2 as YYDKDF (reference sequence). V was clipped by 4 bases and J by 4 bases, with 14 bases between them. For the CDR3, the DNA is TGTGCCACCAGCACTTTACAGGGATGGAATCAGCCCCAGCATTTT. It specifies CATSTLQGWNQPQHF.

The chain combines TRBV4-2 with TRBJ2-1, with 11 bases that match TRBD2. This CDR3 contains 17 residues. CDR1 and CDR2 (germline): LGHNA, YNFKEQ. Trimming removed 1 base from V and 3 bases from J; junction bases left unmatched: 5. The CDR3 nucleotides are TGTGCCAGCAGCCAAGTTATAGCGGGGGGGATCTACAATGAGCAGTTCTTC. Amino acids: CASSQVIAGGIYNEQFF.

The chain uses TRBV5-1 and TRBJ2-7, with 7 nucleotides matching TRBD1. The germline gives CDR1 SGHRS, CDR2 YFSETQ. The CDR3 is made up of 14 amino acids. The V and J ends lost 4 bases and 6 bases, in that order; junction bases with no gene match: 10. CDR3: CASSPGTAQAEQYF. The CDR3 DNA reads as TGCGCCAGCAGCCCCGGGACAGCCCAGGCCGAGCAGTACTTC.

J is TRBJ2-1 and V is TRBV4-3; D is undetermined. Germline lookup yields CDR1 LGHNA and CDR2 YSLEER. This CDR3 is built from 15 residues. V lost 0 bases and J lost 6, with 12 bases in between. In nucleotides, the CDR3 is TGCGCCAGCAGCCAAGAGGGTTTAGCCCCCAATGAGCAGTTCTTC. Translation: CASSQEGLAPNEQFF.

The V and J genes are TRBV5-1 and TRBJ1-3; a weak D match, TRBD1 (5 bases). Germline V gene lookup returns CDR1 SGHRS and CDR2 YFSETQ. The CDR3 length is 15 residues. V was shortened by 1 base and J by 2 bases, with 10 bases between the two germline ends. The CDR3 loop reads CASSLKGEPGNTIYF. CDR3 bases: TGCGCCAGCAGCTTGAAAGGGGAACCTGGAAACACCATATATTTT.

The J gene is TRBJ2-7, the V gene TRBV5-1; 7 positions agree with TRBD1. The V gene's germline CDR1 is SGHRS and CDR2 YFSETQ. The V gene end was trimmed by 2 bases and the J gene end by 1 base; junction bases not matched to a gene: 3. This CDR3 has 14 amino acids. CDR3 sequence (DNA): TGCGCCAGCAGCTTATGGGACAGTTCCTACGAGCAGTACTTC. Translating it yields CASSLWDSSYEQYF.

The rearrangement joins TRBV7-2 to TRBJ2-5; a weak D match, TRBD2 (6 bases). Germline values: CDR1 SGHTA, CDR2 FQGNSA. The CDR3 has 15 amino acids. V was pared by 5 bases and J by 1 base, with 14 bases between. CDR3 in DNA: TGTGCCAGCAGCCCACGGGAGAGGGCCCAAGAGACCCAGTACTTC. Residues: CASSPRERAQETQYF.

The chain uses TRBV30 and TRBJ1-2; a possible D gene is TRBD1 (5 bases). Per germline, CDR1 GTSNPN and CDR2 SVGIG (reference sequence). The V gene lost 0 bases and the J gene lost 7 bases, with 9 bases spanning the gap. CDR3 length equals 12 residues. CDR3 sequence: CAWSVGVVGYTF. Here the CDR3 DNA reads TGTGCCTGGAGTGTAGGGGTCGTTGGCTACACCTTC.

The V gene is TRBV5-1, the J gene TRBJ1-6; D gene unclear. Germline V gene sequence: CDR1 SGHRS, CDR2 YFSETQ. The CDR3 consists of 13 residues. Trimming removed 0 bases from V and 7 bases from J, with 5 bases in between. CDR3 bases: TGCGCCAGCAGCTTGGGTATCAATTCACCCCTCCACTTT. It is translated as CASSLGINSPLHF.

This chain connects TRBV6-1 to TRBJ1-4; 7 bases agree with TRBD1. Per germline, CDR1 MNHNS and CDR2 SASEGT. Trimming took 3 bases from V and 8 from J; bases not matched to a gene: 9. The CDR3 extends over 15 amino acids. Here the CDR3 reads CASSDGGQASEKLFF. In nucleotides, the CDR3 is TGTGCCAGCAGTGACGGTGGACAGGCGAGCGAAAAACTGTTTTTT.

The rearrangement joins TRBV6-1 to TRBJ1-5; TRBD1 agrees at 10 bases. V dropped 6 bases and J dropped 6; count of bases not matched to a gene: 2. The CDR3 contains 13 residues. Per germline, CDR1 MNHNS and CDR2 SASEGT. The CDR3 region is CASSDRGPQPQHF. As DNA, the CDR3 is TGTGCCAGCAGCGACAGGGGGCCTCAGCCCCAGCATTTT.

The chain is built from TRBV6-1 and TRBJ1-1; no firm D call. The V gene lost 10 bases and the J gene lost 1 base, with 13 bases spanning the gap. This CDR3 contains 13 residues. Germline V gene data show CDR1 as MNHNS and CDR2 as SASEGT. The CDR3: CATSGTGNTEAFF. CDR3 DNA: TGTGCCACATCGGGAACGGGGAACACTGAAGCTTTCTTT.

The chain combines TRBV7-2 with TRBJ1-2; D is undetermined. The CDR3 spans 14 residues. The V gene's germline CDR1 is SGHTA and CDR2 FQGNSA. V shed 5 bases and J shed 1 base, with 11 bases lying between them. In DNA, the CDR3 is TGTGCCAGCAGCCCCCGACACTTTAACTATGGCTACACCTTC. Translated, it gives CASSPRHFNYGYTF.

This chain joins TRBV11-2 and TRBJ1-6; D possibly corresponds to TRBD1 (5 bases). V lost 5 bases, J lost 7 bases, and 15 bases lay in between. This CDR3 region has 15 residues. CDR1 and CDR2 from the germline V gene are SGHAT and FQNNGV. DNA of the CDR3: TGTGCCAGCAGCCCCCCCCGGGGGAGAAATTCACCCCTCCACTTT. As protein: CASSPPRGRNSPLHF.

J is TRBJ2-1 and V is TRBV11-2, with 12 positions matching TRBD2. CDR3 length equals 18 residues. Trimming at V came to 1 base and at J to 0 bases, leaving 4 bases not matched to a gene. CDR1 is SGHAT, CDR2 FQNNGV, per germline. CDR3 loop: CASSLGLAGALSYNEQFF. In DNA form, the CDR3 reads TGTGCCAGCAGCTTAGGACTAGCGGGGGCCCTCTCCTACAATGAGCAGTTCTTC. Complete variable domain (other parts from reference TRBV11-2 and TRBJ2-1): EAGVAQSPRYKIIEKRQSVAFWCNPISGHATLYWYQQILGQGPKLLIQFQNNGVVDDSQLPKDRFSAERLKGVDSTLKIQPAKLEDSAVYLCASSLGLAGALSYNEQFFGPGTRLTVL.

This chain connects TRBV4-3 to TRBJ2-7, with D tentatively TRBD2 (6 bases). Trimming removed 4 bases at V and 3 bases at J, with 16 bases between. Germline values: CDR1 LGHNA, CDR2 YSLEER. The CDR3 is 15 amino acids. The DNA for the CDR3 is TGCGCCAGCAGCCCCTACTTTAGCGGCAACTACGAGCAGTACTTC. Translation: CASSPYFSGNYEQYF.

This chain connects TRBV2 to TRBJ2-5; TRBD2 matches at 7 bases. The CDR3 has 13 amino acids. Germline V gives CDR1 SNHLY, CDR2 FYNNEI. The V segment lost 7 bases and the J segment 5 bases; nucleotides outside the gene matches: 7. This chain's CDR3 is CASMGLTKETQYF. The CDR3 region has the DNA TGTGCCAGCATGGGACTAACAAAGGAGACCCAGTACTTC.

The gene calls are TRBV28 and TRBJ2-1, with TRBD1 as a possible D gene (6 bases). CDR3 length: 16 amino acids. CDR1 MDHEN and CDR2 SYDVKM come from the germline V gene. Trimming cost V 4 bases and J 6 bases, with 19 bases left between them. The CDR3 coding sequence is TGTGCCAGCAGTTGGGTTAGACAGGTAGGATCCAATGAGCAGTTCTTC. Its protein is CASSWVRQVGSNEQFF.

The genes are TRBV29-1 and TRBJ2-5; the match to TRBD1 covers 12 bases. Germline assignment: CDR1 SQVTM and CDR2 ANQGSEA. The CDR3 consists of 15 residues. V dropped 3 bases and J dropped 9; count of bases not matched to a gene: 11. CDR3 loop: CSVDAAGQGAEAQYF. The CDR3 DNA sequence: TGCAGCGTTGATGCAGCGGGACAGGGGGCTGAGGCCCAGTACTTC.

The chain has TRBV19 and TRBJ2-2; TRBD2 agrees at 9 bases. V was clipped by 6 bases and J by 4 bases; unmatched bases: 15. The germline gives CDR1 LNHDA, CDR2 SQIVND (reference sequence). The CDR3 is made up of 18 amino acids. CDR3 protein: CASRSGTSSSLGTGELFF. CDR3 sequence (DNA): TGTGCCAGTAGATCCGGGACTAGCAGCTCCTTAGGCACCGGGGAGCTGTTTTTT.

CDR3 protein: CASSFIVGGSSYNEQFF. In DNA, the CDR3 is TGTGCCAGCAGCTTCATTGTGGGGGGAAGCTCCTACAATGAGCAGTTCTTC. The rearrangement links TRBV7-3 to TRBJ2-1; D possibly corresponds to TRBD2 (6 bases). The CDR3 totals 17 residues. V was pared by 3 bases and J by 0 bases, with 15 bases between. The germline V gene has CDR1 SGHTA and CDR2 FQGTGA.

V and J are TRBV5-6 and TRBJ1-2; TRBD1 agrees at 7 bases. CDR1 SGHDT and CDR2 YYEEEE come from the germline V gene. The CDR3 contains 15 residues. After removal of 0 bases from V and 4 bases from J, the junction contained 6 bases not matched to a gene. The CDR3 DNA reads TGTGCCAGCAGCTTGGCGGCAGGGGGACGCTATGGCTACACCTTC. This sequence encodes CASSLAAGGRYGYTF.

V and J are TRBV4-3 and TRBJ2-2; a weak D match, TRBD2 (6 bases). The CDR3 extends over 14 amino acids. Germline CDR1 is LGHNA and CDR2 is YSLEER. The V end lost 2 bases, the J end lost 7 bases, and 11 bases lay between the germline ends. The CDR3 here is CASSQYQRVGELFF. The CDR3 DNA reads TGCGCCAGCAGCCAATATCAGCGGGTCGGGGAGCTGTTTTTT.

The chain employs TRBV5-1 and TRBJ1-1, with TRBD1 as a possible D gene (6 bases). The CDR3 runs 15 residues. Trimming shortened V by 4 bases and J by 4 bases, and 17 bases separated the two germline ends. Germline-derived CDR1 and CDR2 are SGHRS and YFSETQ. The CDR3 nucleotides read TGCGCCAGCAGCCCGGGTCATGTAGGGGGCACTGAAGCTTTCTTT. Residues: CASSPGHVGGTEAFF.

The CDR3 bases are TGTGCTAGTCAGGGGGCATCAGAGACCCAGTACTTC. Residues: CASQGASETQYF. The chain uses TRBV12-5 and TRBJ2-5; 8 bases map to TRBD1. Germline lookup yields CDR1 LGHNT and CDR2 FRNRAP. This CDR3 is built from 12 residues. J gave up 4 bases and V 8 bases, and 3 bases lay outside the gene matches.